This T cell receptor beta chain was sequenced in a study of identical twins (dated by TCRdb to the mid-2010s). Study-wide context: The study deep-sequenced TCR alpha and beta repertoires from monozygotic twins, unrelated adults of various ages and cord blood to test whether fetal clonotypes persist. To rule out contamination, replicate twin experiments were performed at different times with different library preparation protocols. Here is what the overall study found, with its caveats: Zero-insertion analyses could be partly confounded by invariant T cells such as MAIT and iNKT, although diverse VJ usage argued against such confounding for most clonotypes. Because the same donors could not be followed over many years, the conclusions relied on cross-sectional statistical analysis. Compared with coincidental sharing between unrelated individuals, out-of-frame TCR alpha sequences shared between twins showed an excess of sequences with low generation probability. A weaker excess of twin sharing was found in beta out-of-frame sequences because the signal-to-noise ratio was lowered by fewer shared sequences. Fewer insertions were carried by abundant cord blood beta clonotypes; a weaker similar trend was observed in young adult naive repertoires, while no such trend was observed in memory repertoires. Recombination models systematically underestimated out-of-frame TCR alpha sharing in monozygotic twins but agreed with sharing between unrelated individuals.

According to the germline V gene (reference sequence), CDR1 reads DFQATT and CDR2 reads SNEGSKA. V lost 6 bases and J lost 7 bases, and the count of bases not matched to a germline gene is 13. The CDR3 holds 15 amino acids from the cysteine to the phenylalanine. Here the CDR3 DNA is all that survives: 45 bases in frame from base 1. All donors were healthy Caucasians. Three pairs of female monozygotic twins, all aged about 18 to 29 years, made up the twin cohort. The RNA used for TCR libraries was isolated from peripheral blood mononuclear cells. This clonotype came up many times. Its binding antigen is unknown. It has no much larger one-base neighbor in the sample; base qualities were not kept. Libraries came from 5' RACE. Sequenced on an Illumina HiSeq 2000. A universal primer binding site was introduced by template switching, and a unique molecular identifier was present in the final cDNA, enabling accurate counting of TCR cDNA molecules. Specific primers in the conserved constant-segment region were used to synthesize first-strand cDNA for the TCR alpha and beta chains. To control for contamination, each cDNA library was double barcoded with a SMART-Mk sample barcode plus Illumina barcodes. Two successive PCR steps introduced TruSeq adapter sequences along with Illumina sample barcodes. TCR alpha and beta cDNA libraries were sequenced on the Illumina HiSeq platform with custom primers. The original pipeline was this. Unique molecular identifiers were extracted from raw reads with MiGEC, and CDR3 positions were determined with MiXCR. For each individual, recombination models were inferred using an EM algorithm with the repgenHMM and IGoR tools. The analysis of shared clonotypes was done with the tcR package in R, with sharing normalized by the product of cloneset sizes. To study raw recombination without the effects of thymic and clonal selection, out-of-frame nonproductive sequences were analyzed. TCRdb cleaned the public reads at Q25 with fastp, built clones with MiXCR and kept in-frame beta chains. Rows matching on CDR3 protein sequence are summarized as one entry with the most common DNA and genes. The V and J calls reflect TCRdb's pipeline rather than the authors' work. The sample table holds approximately 630,000 distinct CDR3 sequences, of which around 7.4% were seen once. The ten largest clones represent roughly 1.6% of the sample.

The same sample was also used in a study of yellow fever vaccine responses in identical twins. That second report states: The T cell response to vaccination in identical twins was reported by the authors to appear partly convergent and partly personalized. In identical twins, the study followed T cell clones that responded to the vaccine with precision.

Recombination linked TRBV20-1 to TRBJ2-1; 9 bases in the middle match TRBD1. Material: PBMCs. The sequence was obtained from a woman between 18 and 30 years old in good health. The CDR3: CSASPGTGRRNEQFF. The nucleotide sequence is given as TGCAGTGCAAGCCCCGGGACAGGGAGGAGGAATGAGCAGTTCTTC.